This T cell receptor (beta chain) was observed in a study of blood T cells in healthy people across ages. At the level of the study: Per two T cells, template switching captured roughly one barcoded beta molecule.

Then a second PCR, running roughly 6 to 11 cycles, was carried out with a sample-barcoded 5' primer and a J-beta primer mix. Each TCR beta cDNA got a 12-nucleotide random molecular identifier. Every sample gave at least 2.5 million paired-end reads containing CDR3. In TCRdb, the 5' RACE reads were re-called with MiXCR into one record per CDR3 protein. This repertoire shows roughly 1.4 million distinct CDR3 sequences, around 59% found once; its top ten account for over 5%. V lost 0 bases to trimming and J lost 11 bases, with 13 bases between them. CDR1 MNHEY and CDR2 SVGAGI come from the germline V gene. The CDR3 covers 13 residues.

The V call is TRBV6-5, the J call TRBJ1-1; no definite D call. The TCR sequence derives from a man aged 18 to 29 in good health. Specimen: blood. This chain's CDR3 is CASSYSEAGGAFF. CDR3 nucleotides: TGTGCCAGCAGTTACTCGGAGGCGGGTGGGGCTTTCTTT.